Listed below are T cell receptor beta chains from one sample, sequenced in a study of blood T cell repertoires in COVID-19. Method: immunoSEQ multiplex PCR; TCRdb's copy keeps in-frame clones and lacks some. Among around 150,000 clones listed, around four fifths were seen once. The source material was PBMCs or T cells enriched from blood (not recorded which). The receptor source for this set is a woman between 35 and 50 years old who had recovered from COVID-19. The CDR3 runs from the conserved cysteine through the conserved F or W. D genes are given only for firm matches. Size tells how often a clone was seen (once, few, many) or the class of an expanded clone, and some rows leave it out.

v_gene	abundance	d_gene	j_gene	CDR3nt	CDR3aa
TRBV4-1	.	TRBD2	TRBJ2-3	TGCGCCAGCAGCTTCTCAGCGGGGGTGACCACAGATACGCAGTATTTT	CASSFSAGVTTDTQYF
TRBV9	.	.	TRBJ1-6	TGTGCCAGCAGCGTAAGAGCAGGGATAAATTCACCCCTCCACTTT	CASSVRAGINSPLHF
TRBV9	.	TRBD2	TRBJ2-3	TGTGCCAGCAGCCCTGGACTAGATGGAGATACGCAGTATTTT	CASSPGLDGDTQYF
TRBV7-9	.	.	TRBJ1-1	TGTGCCAGCAGCTTAGAAGGGGGCACTGAAGCTTTCTTT	CASSLEGGTEAFF
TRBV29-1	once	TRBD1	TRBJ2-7	TGCAGCGTTCTAGGGGACAGCGACTACGAGCAGTACTTC	CSVLGDSDYEQYF
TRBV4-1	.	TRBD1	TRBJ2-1	TGCGCCAGCAGCCAGGACAGGAGCTCCTACAATGAGCAGTTCTTC	CASSQDRSSYNEQFF
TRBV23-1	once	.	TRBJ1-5	TGCGCCAGCAGTCAATCGGCACAGGGTTCAAATCAGCCCCAGCATTTT	CASSQSAQGSNQPQHF
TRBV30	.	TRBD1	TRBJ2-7	TGTGCCTGCCTCGACAGGGGGAATCCCTACGAGCAGTACTTC	CACLDRGNPYEQYF
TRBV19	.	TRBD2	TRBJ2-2	TGTGCCAGCTCCCCGACCGGGACTAGCGGGGGAGGGGACACCGGGGAGCTGTTTTTT	CASSPTGTSGGGDTGELFF
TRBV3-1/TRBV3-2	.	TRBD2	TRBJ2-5	TGTGCCAGCAGCCGAGCACTAGCGGGGCAAGAGACCCAGTACTTC	CASSRALAGQETQYF
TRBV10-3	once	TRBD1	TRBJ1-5	TGTGCCATCAGTCCTGACAGGGTTGATCAGCCCCAGCATTTT	CAISPDRVDQPQHF
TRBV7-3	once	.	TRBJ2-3	TGTGCCAGCAGCCCAGAGGTCCTGGATACGCAGTATTTT	CASSPEVLDTQYF
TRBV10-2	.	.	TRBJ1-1	TGCGCCAGCAGTGAGTCCGAGGGAGGCACTGAAGCTTTCTTT	CASSESEGGTEAFF
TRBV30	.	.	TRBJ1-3	TGTGCCTGGAGTCCGAACCAGGGAAACACCATATATTTT	CAWSPNQGNTIYF
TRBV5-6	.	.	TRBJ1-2	TGTGCCAGCAGCGTGGCAGGGCCCGGCTACACCTTC	CASSVAGPGYTF
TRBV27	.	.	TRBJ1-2	TGTGCCAGCAGTTTTAGGGGGTTCGGAAAGAATGGCTACACCTTC	CASSFRGFGKNGYTF
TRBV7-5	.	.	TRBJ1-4	TGTGCCAGAAGGCACAGGGTTGGTGCAACTAATGAAAAACTGTTTTTT	CARRHRVGATNEKLFF
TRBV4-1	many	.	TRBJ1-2	TGCGCCAGCAGCCAAGACGACAGATGGTATGGCTACACCTTC	CASSQDDRWYGYTF
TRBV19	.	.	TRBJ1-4	TGTGCCAGTAGTATCTGGGCCAACAGACTGTTTTTT	CASSIWANRLFF
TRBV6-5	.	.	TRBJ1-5	TGTGCCAGCAGCTCAGGGGATTATAGCAATCAGCCCCAGCATTTT	CASSSGDYSNQPQHF
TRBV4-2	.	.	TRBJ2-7	TGTGCCAGCAGCCACCCGATCGGGGTAGCCTCCTACGAGCAGTACTTC	CASSHPIGVASYEQYF
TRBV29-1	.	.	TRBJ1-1	TGCAGCGTTGCCAGAGGGGGACCGAACACTGAAGCTTTCTTT	CSVARGGPNTEAFF
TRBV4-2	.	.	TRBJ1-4	TGTGCCAGCAGCCAAGATGGGGGGAAGGGTAATGAAAAACTGTTTTTT	CASSQDGGKGNEKLFF
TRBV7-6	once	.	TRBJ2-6	TGTGCCAGCAGCTCGAGGCGGCGGACACAGGGCTCTGGGGCCAACGTCCTGACTTTC	CASSSRRRTQGSGANVLTF
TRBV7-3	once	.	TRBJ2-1	TGTGCCAGCAGTCCACAGGGCACCCTCTACAATGAGCAGTTCTTC	CASSPQGTLYNEQFF
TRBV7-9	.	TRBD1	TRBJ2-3	TGTGCCAGCAGCTTCCAGGGGGCTAGCACAGATACGCAGTATTTT	CASSFQGASTDTQYF
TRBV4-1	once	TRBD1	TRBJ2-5	TGCGCCAGCAGCCAAGCCGGACAGGGGGCAGAGACCCAGTACTTC	CASSQAGQGAETQYF
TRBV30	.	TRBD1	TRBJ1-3	TGTGCCTGGAGCTCGAGGCAGGGGGCTTTTGGAAACACCATATATTTT	CAWSSRQGAFGNTIYF
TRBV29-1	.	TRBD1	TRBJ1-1	TGCAGCGCCTCAGGGGGCGGAAACACTGAAGCTTTCTTT	CSASGGGNTEAFF
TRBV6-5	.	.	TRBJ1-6	TGTGCCACCCTTGAAATGGACACGAGCAATTCACCCCTCCACTTT	CATLEMDTSNSPLHF
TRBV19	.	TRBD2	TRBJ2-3	TGTGCCAGTAGTATCCTCGGACTAGCGGGGACGACAGATACGCAGTATTTT	CASSILGLAGTTDTQYF
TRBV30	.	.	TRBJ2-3	TGTGCCTGGAGTGTAGCCCGGAGCACAGATACGCAGTATTTT	CAWSVARSTDTQYF
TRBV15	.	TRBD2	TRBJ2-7	TGTGCCACCAGCAGGACCCGGACTAGCAACGAGCAGTACTTC	CATSRTRTSNEQYF
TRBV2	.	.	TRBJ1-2	TGTGCCAGCAGTGAAAGGGACACCCCTAACTATGGCTACACCTTC	CASSERDTPNYGYTF
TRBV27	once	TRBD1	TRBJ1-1	TGTGCCAGCAAAACTGAGGGGGCGGACACTGAAGCTTTCTTT	CASKTEGADTEAFF
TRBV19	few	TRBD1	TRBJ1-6	TGTGCCAGTAGTAGCACCGGGACAGAGCACTCACCCCTCCACTTT	CASSSTGTEHSPLHF
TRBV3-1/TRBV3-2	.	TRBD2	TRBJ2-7	TGTGCCAGCAGCCAAGTAGCGGGGGGGCTCGAGCAGTACTTC	CASSQVAGGLEQYF
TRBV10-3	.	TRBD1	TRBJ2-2	TGTGCCATCAGGAAAGGGACAGGGGATCAGCTGGAGCTGTTTTTT	CAIRKGTGDQLELFF
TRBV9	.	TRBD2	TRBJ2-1	TGTGCCAGCAGCGTAAAGCCGGGACTAAGCTACAATGAGCAGTTCTTC	CASSVKPGLSYNEQFF
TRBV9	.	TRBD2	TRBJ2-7	TGTGCCAGCAGCGTGACTAGCGGGAGGGACGAGCAGTACTTC	CASSVTSGRDEQYF
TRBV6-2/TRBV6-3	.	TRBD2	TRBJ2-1	TGTGCCAGCAGTTCCGGGGTAGCGGGGTACAATGAGCAGTTCTTC	CASSSGVAGYNEQFF
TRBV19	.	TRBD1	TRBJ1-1	TGTGCCACCTATTCCGGGACAGGGGCGTCTCAAGCTTTCTTT	CATYSGTGASQAFF
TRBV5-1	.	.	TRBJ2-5	TGCGCCAGCAGCTTCGCGGGGCAAGAGACCCAGTACTTC	CASSFAGQETQYF
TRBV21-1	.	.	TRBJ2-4	TGTGCCAGCAGCAAATCAAGTAACAGGGGTCCCAACTTC	CASSKSSNRGPNF
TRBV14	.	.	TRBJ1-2	TGTGCCAGCAGCCAACAGGCGCGGATCCGGGACTACACCTTC	CASSQQARIRDYTF